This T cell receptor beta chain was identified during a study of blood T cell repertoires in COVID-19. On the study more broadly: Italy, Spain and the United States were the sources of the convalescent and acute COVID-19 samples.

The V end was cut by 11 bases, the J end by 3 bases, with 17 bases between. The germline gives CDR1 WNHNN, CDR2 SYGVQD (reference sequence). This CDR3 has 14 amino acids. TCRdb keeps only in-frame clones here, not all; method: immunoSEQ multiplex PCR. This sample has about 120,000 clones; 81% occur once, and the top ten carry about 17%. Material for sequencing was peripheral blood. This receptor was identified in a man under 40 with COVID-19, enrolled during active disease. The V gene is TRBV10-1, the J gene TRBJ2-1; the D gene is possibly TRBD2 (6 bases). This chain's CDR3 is CAGEPAGNYNEQFF. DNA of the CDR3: TGCGCCGGAGAGCCCGCGGGAAACTACAATGAGCAGTTCTTC.